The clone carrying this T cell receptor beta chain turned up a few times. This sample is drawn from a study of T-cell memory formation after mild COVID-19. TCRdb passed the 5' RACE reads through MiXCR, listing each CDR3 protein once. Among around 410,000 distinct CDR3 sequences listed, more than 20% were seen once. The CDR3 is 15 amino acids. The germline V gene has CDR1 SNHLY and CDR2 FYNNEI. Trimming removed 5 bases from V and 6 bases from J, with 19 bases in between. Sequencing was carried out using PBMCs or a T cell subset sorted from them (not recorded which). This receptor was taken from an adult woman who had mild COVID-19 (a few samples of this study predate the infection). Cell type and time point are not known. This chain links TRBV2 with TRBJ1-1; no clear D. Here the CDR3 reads CASSTEGWIFPEAFF. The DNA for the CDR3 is TGTGCCAGCAGTACCGAAGGGTGGATATTCCCTGAAGCTTTCTTT.